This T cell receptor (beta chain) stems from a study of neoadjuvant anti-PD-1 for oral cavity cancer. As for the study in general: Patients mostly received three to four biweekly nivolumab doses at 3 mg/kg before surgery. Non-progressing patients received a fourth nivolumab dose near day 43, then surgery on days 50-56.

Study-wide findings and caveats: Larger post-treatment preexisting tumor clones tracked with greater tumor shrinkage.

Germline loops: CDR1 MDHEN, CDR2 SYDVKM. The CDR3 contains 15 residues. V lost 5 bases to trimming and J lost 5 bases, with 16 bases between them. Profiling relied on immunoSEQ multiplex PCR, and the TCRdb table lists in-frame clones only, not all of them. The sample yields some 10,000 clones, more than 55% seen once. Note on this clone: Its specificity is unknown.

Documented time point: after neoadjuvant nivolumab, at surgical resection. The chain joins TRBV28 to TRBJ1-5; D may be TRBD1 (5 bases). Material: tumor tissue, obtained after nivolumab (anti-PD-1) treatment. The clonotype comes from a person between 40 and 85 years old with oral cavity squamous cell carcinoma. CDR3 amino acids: CASSGGLQGDQPQHF. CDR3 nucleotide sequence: TGTGCCAGCAGTGGGGGACTCCAAGGGGATCAGCCCCAGCATTTT.